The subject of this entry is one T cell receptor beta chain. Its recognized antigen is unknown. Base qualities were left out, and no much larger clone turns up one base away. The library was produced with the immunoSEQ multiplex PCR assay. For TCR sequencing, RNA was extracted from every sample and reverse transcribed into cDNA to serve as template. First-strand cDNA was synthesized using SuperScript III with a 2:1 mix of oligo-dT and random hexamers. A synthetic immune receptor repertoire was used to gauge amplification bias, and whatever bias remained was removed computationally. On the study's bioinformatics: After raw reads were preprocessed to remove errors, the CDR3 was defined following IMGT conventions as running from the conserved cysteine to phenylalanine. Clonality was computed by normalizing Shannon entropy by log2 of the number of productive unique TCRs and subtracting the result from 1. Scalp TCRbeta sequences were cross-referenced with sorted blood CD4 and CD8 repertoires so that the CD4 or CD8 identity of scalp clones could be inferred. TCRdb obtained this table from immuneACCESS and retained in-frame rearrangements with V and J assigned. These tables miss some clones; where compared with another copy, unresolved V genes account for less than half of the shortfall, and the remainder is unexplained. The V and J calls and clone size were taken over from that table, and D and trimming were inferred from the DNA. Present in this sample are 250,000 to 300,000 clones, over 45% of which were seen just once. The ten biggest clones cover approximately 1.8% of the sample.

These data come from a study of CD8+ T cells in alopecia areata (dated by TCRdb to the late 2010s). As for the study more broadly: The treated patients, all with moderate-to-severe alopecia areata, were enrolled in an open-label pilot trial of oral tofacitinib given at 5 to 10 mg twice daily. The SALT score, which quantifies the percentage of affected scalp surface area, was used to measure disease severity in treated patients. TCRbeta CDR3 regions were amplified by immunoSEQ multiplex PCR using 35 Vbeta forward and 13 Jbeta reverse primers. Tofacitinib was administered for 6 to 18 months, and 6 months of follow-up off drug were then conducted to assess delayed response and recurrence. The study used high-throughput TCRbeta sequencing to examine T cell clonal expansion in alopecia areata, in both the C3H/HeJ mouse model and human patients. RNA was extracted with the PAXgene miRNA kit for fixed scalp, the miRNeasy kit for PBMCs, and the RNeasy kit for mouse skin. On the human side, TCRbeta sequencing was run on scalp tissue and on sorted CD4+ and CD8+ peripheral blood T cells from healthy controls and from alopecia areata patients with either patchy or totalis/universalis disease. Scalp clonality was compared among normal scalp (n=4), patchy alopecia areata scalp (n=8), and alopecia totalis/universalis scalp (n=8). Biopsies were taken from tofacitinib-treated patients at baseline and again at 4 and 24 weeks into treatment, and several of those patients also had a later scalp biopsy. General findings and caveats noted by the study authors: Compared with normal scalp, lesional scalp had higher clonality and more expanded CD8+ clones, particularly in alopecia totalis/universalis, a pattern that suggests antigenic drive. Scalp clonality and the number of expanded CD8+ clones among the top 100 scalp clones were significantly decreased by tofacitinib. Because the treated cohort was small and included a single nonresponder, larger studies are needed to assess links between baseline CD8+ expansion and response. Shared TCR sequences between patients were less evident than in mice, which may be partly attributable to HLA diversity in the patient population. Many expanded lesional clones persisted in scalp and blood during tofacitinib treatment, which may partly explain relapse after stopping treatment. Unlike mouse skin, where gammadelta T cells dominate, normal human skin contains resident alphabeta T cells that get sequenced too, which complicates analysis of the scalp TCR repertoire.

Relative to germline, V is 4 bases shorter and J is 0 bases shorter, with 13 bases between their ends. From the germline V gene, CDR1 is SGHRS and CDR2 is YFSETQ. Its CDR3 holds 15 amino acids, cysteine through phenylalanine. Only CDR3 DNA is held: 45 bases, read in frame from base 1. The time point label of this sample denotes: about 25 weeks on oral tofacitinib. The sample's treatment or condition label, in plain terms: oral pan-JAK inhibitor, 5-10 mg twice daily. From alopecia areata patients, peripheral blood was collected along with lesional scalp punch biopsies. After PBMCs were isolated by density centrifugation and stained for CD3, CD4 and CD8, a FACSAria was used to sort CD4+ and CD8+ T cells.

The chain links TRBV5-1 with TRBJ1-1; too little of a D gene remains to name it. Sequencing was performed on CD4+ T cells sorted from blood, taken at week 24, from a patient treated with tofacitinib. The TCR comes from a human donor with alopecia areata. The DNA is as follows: TGCGCCAGCAGCCTATTTCACGACATGAACACTGAAGCTTTCTTT. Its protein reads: CASSLFHDMNTEAFF.